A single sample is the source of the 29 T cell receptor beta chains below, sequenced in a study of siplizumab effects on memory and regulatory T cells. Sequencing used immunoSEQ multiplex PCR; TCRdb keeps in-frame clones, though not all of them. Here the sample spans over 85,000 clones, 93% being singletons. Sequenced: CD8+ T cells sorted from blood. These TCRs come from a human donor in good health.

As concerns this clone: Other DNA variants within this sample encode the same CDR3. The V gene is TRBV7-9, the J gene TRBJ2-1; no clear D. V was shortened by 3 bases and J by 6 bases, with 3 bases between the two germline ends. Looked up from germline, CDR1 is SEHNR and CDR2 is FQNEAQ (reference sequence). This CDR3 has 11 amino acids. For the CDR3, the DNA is TGTGCCAGCAGCTTGGCCAATGAGCAGTTCTTC. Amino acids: CASSLANEQFF.

As DNA, the CDR3 is TGCGCCAGCAGTGACGAACTAGCGGGGGGGCACTTAGGGGAGCTGTTTTTT. Translated: CASSDELAGGHLGELFF. This chain links TRBV10-2 with TRBJ2-2; 13 bases are a match to TRBD2. CDR1 WSHSY and CDR2 SAAADI come from the germline V gene. The V segment lost 3 bases and the J segment 8 bases; nucleotides outside the gene matches: 9. This CDR3 is built from 17 residues.

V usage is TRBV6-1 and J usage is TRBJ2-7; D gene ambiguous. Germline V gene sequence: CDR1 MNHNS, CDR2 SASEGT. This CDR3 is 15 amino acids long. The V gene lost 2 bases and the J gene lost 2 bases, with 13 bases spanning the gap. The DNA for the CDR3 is TGTGCCAGCAGTGAATTGGGTCGGTTGGCCTACGAGCAGTACTTC. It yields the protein CASSELGRLAYEQYF.

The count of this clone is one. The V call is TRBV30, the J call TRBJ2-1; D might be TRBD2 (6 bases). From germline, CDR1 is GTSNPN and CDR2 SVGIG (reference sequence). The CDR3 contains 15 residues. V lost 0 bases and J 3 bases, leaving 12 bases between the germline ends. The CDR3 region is CAWSVRAGFYNEQFF. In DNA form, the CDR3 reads TGTGCCTGGAGTGTACGGGCGGGGTTCTACAATGAGCAGTTCTTC.

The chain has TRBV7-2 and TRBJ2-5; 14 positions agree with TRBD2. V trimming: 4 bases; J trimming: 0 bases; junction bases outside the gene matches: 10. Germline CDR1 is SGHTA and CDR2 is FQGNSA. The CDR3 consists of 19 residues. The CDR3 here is CASSSIPTSGRAYQETQYF. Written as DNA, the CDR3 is TGTGCCAGCAGCTCAATTCCGACTAGCGGGAGGGCCTACCAAGAGACCCAGTACTTC.

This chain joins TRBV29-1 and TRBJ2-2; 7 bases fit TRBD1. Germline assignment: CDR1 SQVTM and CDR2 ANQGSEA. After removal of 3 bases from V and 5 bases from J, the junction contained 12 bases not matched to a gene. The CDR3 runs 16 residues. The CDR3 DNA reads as TGCAGCGTTGACGGGCTACAGGGGAAAGGGACCGGGGAGCTGTTTTTT. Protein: CSVDGLQGKGTGELFF.

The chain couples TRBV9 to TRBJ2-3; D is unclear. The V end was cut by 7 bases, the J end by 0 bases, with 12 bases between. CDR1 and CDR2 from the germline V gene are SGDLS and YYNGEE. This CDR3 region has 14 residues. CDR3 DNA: TGTGCCAGCCAGGCGGCCTTTAGCACAGATACGCAGTATTTT. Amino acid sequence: CASQAAFSTDTQYF.

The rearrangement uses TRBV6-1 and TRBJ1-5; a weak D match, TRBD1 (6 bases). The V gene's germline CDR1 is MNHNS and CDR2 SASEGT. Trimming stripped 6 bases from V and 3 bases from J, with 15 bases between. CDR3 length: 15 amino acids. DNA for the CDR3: TGTGCCAGCAGCCTAACAGGGACCCCCAATCAGCCCCAGCATTTT. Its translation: CASSLTGTPNQPQHF.

CDR3 coding DNA: TGTGCTAGTGGTTTTCCGGGTTACGAGCAGTACTTC. This encodes CASGFPGYEQYF. This chain links TRBV12-5 with TRBJ2-7, with unresolved D. Germline CDR1 LGHNT, CDR2 FRNRAP. CDR3 length equals 12 residues. Between the trimmed V and J ends, which lost 3 bases and 4 bases, there was a span of 7 bases.

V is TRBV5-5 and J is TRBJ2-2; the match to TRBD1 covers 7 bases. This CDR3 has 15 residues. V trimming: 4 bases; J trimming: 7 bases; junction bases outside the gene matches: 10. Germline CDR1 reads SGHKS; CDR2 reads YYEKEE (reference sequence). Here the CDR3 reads CASSPLDRVYGELFF. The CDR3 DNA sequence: TGTGCCAGCAGCCCTTTAGACAGGGTTTACGGGGAGCTGTTTTTT. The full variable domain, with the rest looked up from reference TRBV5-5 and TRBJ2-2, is DAGVTQSPTHLIKTRGQQVTLRCSPISGHKSVSWYQQVLGQGPQFIFQYYEKEERGRGNFPDRFSARQFPNYSSELNVNALLLGDSALYLCASSPLDRVYGELFFGEGSRLTVL.

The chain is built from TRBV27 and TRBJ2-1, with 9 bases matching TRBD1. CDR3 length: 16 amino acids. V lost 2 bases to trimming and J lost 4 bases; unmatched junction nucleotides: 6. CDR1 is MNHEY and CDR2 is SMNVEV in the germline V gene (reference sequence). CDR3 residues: CASSLAGTGPYNEQFF. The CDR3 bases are TGTGCCAGCAGTTTAGCGGGGACAGGGCCGTACAATGAGCAGTTCTTC.

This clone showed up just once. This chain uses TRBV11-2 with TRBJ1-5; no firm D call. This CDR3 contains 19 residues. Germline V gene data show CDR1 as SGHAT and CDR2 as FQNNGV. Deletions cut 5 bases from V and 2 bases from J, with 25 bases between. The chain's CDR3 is CASSRPVVEVFVGNQPQHF. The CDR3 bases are TGTGCCAGCAGCCGGCCCGTGGTGGAGGTCTTCGTGGGCAATCAGCCCCAGCATTTT.

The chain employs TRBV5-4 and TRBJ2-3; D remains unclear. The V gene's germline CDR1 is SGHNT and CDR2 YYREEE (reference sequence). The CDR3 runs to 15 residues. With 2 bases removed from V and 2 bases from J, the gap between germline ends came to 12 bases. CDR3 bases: TGTGCCAGCAGCTTTGGTGAAACCTCCACAGATACGCAGTATTTT. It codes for CASSFGETSTDTQYF.

This CDR3 is CASSLEVGLSFTDTQYF. In DNA, the CDR3 is TGTGCCAGCAGCTTAGAAGTGGGGCTTTCCTTCACAGATACGCAGTATTTT. The chain recombines TRBV7-8 with TRBJ2-3; perhaps TRBD1 as D (5 bases). Germline CDR1 and CDR2: SGHVS and FQNEAQ. V was shortened by 1 base and J by 2 bases, with 16 bases between the two germline ends. CDR3 length equals 17 residues.

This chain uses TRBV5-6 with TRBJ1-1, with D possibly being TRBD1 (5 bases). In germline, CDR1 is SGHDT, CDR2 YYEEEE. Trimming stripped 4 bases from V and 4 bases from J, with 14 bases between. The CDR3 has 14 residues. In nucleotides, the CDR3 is TGTGCCAGCAGCAAACTCAGGGAGGTCACTGAAGCTTTCTTT. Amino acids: CASSKLREVTEAFF.

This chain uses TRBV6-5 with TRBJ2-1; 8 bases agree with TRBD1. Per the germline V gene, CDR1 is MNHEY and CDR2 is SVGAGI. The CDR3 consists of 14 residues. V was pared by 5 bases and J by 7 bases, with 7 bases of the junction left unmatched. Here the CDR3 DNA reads TGTGCCAGCAGTCACGCCGGGACAGGAAATGAGCAGTTCTTC. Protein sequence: CASSHAGTGNEQFF.

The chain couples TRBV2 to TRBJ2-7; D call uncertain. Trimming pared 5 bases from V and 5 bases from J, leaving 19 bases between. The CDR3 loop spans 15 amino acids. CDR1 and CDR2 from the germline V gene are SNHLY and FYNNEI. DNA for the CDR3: TGTGCCAGCAGTTTATACGCCGGAACGCGAGACGAGCAGTACTTC. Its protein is CASSLYAGTRDEQYF.

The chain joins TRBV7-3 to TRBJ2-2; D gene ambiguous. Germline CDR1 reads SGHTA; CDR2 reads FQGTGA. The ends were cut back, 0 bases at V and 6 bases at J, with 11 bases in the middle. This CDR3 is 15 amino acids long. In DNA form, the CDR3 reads TGTGCCAGCAGCTTAACGGGCCCCGGGTCCGGGGAGCTGTTTTTT. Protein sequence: CASSLTGPGSGELFF.

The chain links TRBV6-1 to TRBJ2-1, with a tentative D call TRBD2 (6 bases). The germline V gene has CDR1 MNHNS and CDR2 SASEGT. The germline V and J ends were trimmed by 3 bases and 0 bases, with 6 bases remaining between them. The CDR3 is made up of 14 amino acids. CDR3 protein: CASSDGGSYNEQFF. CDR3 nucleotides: TGTGCCAGCAGTGACGGGGGCTCCTACAATGAGCAGTTCTTC.

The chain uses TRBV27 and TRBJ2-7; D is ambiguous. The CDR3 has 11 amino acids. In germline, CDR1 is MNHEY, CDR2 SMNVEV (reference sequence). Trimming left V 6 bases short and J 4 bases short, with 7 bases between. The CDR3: CASRVGYEQYF. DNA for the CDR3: TGTGCCAGCAGGGTCGGGTACGAGCAGTACTTC.

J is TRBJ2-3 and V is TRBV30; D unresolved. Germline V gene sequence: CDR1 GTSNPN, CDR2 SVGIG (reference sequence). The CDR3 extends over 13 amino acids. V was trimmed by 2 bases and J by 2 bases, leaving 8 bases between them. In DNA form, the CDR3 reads TGTGCCTGGAGTTCCGGCTACACAGATACGCAGTATTTT. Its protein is CAWSSGYTDTQYF. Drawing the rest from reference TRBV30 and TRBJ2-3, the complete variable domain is SQTIHQWPATLVQPVGSPLSLECTVEGTSNPNLYWYRQAAGRGLQLLFYSVGIGQISSEVPQNLSASRPQDRQFILSSKKLLLSDSGFYLCAWSSGYTDTQYFGPGTRLTVL.

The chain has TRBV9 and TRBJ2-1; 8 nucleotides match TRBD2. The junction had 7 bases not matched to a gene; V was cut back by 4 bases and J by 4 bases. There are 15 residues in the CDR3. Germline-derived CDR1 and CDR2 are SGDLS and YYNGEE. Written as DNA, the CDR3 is TGTGCCAGCAGCAACCACCGGGGGGGATACAATGAGCAGTTCTTC. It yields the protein CASSNHRGGYNEQFF.

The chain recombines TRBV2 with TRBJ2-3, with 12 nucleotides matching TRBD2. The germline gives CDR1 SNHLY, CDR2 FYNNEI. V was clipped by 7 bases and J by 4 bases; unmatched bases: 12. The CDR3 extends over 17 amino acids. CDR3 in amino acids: CASTSGGAQGSPDTQYF. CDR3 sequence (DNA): TGTGCCAGCACTAGCGGGGGGGCCCAGGGATCGCCAGATACGCAGTATTTT.

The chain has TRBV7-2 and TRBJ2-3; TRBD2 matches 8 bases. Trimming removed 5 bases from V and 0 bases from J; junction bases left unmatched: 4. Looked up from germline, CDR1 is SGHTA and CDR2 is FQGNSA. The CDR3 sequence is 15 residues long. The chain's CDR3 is CASSPASGSTDTQYF. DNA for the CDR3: TGTGCCAGCAGCCCAGCTAGCGGGAGCACAGATACGCAGTATTTT.

The CDR3 coding sequence is TGTGCCAGCAGCAAGGTCAGCGGCTACACCTTC. Amino acids: CASSKVSGYTF. The V gene is TRBV6-6, the J gene TRBJ1-2; D is unresolved. Trimming cost V 6 bases and J 8 bases, with 10 bases left between them. This CDR3 contains 11 residues. In germline, CDR1 is MNHNY, CDR2 SVGAGI (reference sequence).

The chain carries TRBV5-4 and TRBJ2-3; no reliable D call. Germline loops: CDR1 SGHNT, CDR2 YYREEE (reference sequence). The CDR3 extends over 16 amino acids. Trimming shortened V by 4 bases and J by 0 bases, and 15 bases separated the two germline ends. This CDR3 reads CASSPAVATSTDTQYF. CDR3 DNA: TGTGCCAGCAGCCCGGCGGTGGCGACTAGCACAGATACGCAGTATTTT.

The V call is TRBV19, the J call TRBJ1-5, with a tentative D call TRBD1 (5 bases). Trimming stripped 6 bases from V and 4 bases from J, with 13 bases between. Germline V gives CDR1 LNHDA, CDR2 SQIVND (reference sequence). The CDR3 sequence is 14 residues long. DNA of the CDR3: TGTGCCAGTAGCTGGCAGGGCAAAAATCAGCCCCAGCATTTT. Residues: CASSWQGKNQPQHF. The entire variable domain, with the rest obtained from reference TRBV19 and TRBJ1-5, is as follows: DGGITQSPKYLFRKEGQNVTLSCEQNLNHDAMYWYRQDPGQGLRLIYYSQIVNDFQKGDIAEGYSVSREKKESFPLTVTSAQKNPTAFYLCASSWQGKNQPQHFGDGTRLSIL.

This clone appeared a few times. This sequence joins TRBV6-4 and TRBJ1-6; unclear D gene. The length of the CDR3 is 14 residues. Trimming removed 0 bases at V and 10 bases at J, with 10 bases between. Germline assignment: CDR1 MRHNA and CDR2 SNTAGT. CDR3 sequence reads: CASSDSGLGSPLHF. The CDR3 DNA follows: TGTGCCAGCAGTGACTCAGGTCTAGGGTCACCCCTCCACTTT.

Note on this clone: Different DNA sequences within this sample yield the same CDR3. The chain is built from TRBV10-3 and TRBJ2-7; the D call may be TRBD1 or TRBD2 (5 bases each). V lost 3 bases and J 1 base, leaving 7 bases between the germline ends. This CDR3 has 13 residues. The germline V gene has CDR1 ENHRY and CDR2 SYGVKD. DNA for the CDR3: TGTGCCATCAGTGACAGGGAGTCCTACGAGCAGTACTTC. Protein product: CAISDRESYEQYF.